This T cell receptor (beta chain) is from a study of blood T cell repertoires in COVID-19. Overall study context: PBMCs, B-cell-depleted T cells, or T cells were the source of the cDNA or gDNA that made up the material.

In the original analysis: Amplification of reference gene primers was used by the study to estimate nucleated cell counts. The data were produced by immunoSEQ multiplex PCR, yet TCRdb's version contains in-frame clones alone and is incomplete. V and J calls and clone size are those listed in that table; D and trimming were worked out from the DNA. The sample has about 210,000 clones; 87% are singletons. V was trimmed by 1 base and J by 4 bases, leaving 10 bases between them. Germline CDR1 is SEHNR and CDR2 is FQNEAQ (reference sequence). This CDR3 comprises 14 residues. The specimen sequenced was PBMCs or T cells enriched from blood (not recorded which). The source of this sequence is a man between 18 and 35 years old with acute COVID-19. The chain is built from TRBV7-9 and TRBJ2-5; the D is unclear. CDR3 DNA: TGTGCCAGCAGCTTAGGGGCCTTCGGAGAGACCCAGTACTTC. Translating gives CASSLGAFGETQYF. Full variable domain (outside the CDR3, taken from reference TRBV7-9 and TRBJ2-5): DTGVSQNPRHKITKRGQNVTFRCDPISEHNRLYWYRQTLGQGPEFLTYFQNEAQLEKSRLLSDRFSAERPKGSFSTLEIQRTEQGDSAMYLCASSLGAFGETQYFGPGTRLLVL.